Included here is one TCR beta chain sequence, with context. As for time point: recipient sample about 28 days before transplant, after cytoreduction. This record comes from a study of T cell clonotyping in hematopoietic cell transplantation. Here immunoSEQ multiplex PCR was the method, and the copy in TCRdb shows in-frame clones only, minus some. The repertoire holds 46,000 or so clones, 85% to 90% seen once, with under 7% in the top ten. The CDR3 consists of 16 residues. Germline assignment: CDR1 SGHDN and CDR2 FVKESK. The V end lost 0 bases, the J end lost 5 bases, and 16 bases lay between the germline ends.

The sequenced sample was peripheral blood mononuclear cells, obtained before stem cell transplant. V and J are TRBV14 and TRBJ2-5; the D gene is possibly TRBD2 (6 bases). This clonotype was sampled from a man between 60 and 75 years old with biphenotypic leukemia. Some clones in this sample may be carry-over from other donors' samples. The CDR3 region is CASSQDFRERWETQYF. The CDR3 DNA reads as TGTGCCAGCAGCCAAGATTTCCGGGAGAGGTGGGAGACCCAGTACTTC.